What follows are 12 T cell receptor beta chains derived from one specimen sequenced in a study of T cell responses to AZD1222 COVID-19 vaccine. TCRdb's copy holds only in-frame clones and misses some; the assay was immunoSEQ multiplex PCR. The sample table sets out under 150,000 clones. Material: peripheral blood. The receptors originated from an adult in good health.

V gene TRBV6-5 combines with J gene TRBJ1-1; D not certain. V lost 6 bases and J 1 base, leaving 9 bases between the germline ends. This CDR3 spans 13 amino acids. Germline-derived CDR1 and CDR2 are MNHEY and SVGAGI. CDR3 nucleotide sequence: TGTGCCAGCAGACGAACAAGGAACACTGAAGCTTTCTTT. Translated: CASRRTRNTEAFF.

J is TRBJ2-2 and V is TRBV5-4, with a tentative D call TRBD2 (6 bases). Germline V lookup: CDR1 SGHNT, CDR2 YYREEE (reference sequence). The CDR3 totals 16 residues. V was cut by 0 bases and J by 0 bases, with 9 bases left in between. Here the CDR3 reads CASSLGRGANTGELFF. The CDR3, as DNA: TGTGCCAGCAGCTTGGGGCGGGGCGCGAACACCGGGGAGCTGTTTTTT.

Details on this clone: In the same sample, other DNA sequences code for this CDR3. J is TRBJ2-7 and V is TRBV5-6; D remains unclear. Trimming pared 0 bases from V and 3 bases from J, leaving 10 bases between. Germline V gives CDR1 SGHDT, CDR2 YYEEEE. There are 14 residues in the CDR3. CDR3 in amino acids: CASSLGAGIYEQYF. The CDR3 DNA follows: TGTGCCAGCAGCTTGGGTGCAGGTATCTACGAGCAGTACTTC. The variable domain in full, completed from reference TRBV5-6 and TRBJ2-7, reads DAGVTQSPTHLIKTRGQQVTLRCSPKSGHDTVSWYQQALGQGPQFIFQYYEEEERQRGNFPDRFSGHQFPNYSSELNVNALLLGDSALYLCASSLGAGIYEQYFGPGTRLTVT.

This chain uses TRBV29-1 with TRBJ2-7, with D unresolved. The CDR3 loop spans 13 amino acids. Trimming left V 1 base short and J 0 bases short, with 7 bases between. CDR1 and CDR2 from the germline V gene are SQVTM and ANQGSEA. In DNA, the CDR3 is TGCAGCGTTGAAGGCGGCGTCTCCTACGAGCAGTACTTC. Protein product: CSVEGGVSYEQYF.

This chain connects TRBV9 to TRBJ2-1; D is possibly TRBD2 (6 bases). Between the trimmed V and J ends, which lost 4 bases and 7 bases, there was a span of 15 bases. The CDR3 has 14 residues. Germline loops: CDR1 SGDLS, CDR2 YYNGEE. The CDR3 bases are TGTGCCAGCAGCCTCAGGTGGGAGGCGAATGAGCAGTTCTTC. Amino acids: CASSLRWEANEQFF. Drawing the rest from reference TRBV9 and TRBJ2-1, the complete variable domain is DSGVTQTPKHLITATGQRVTLRCSPRSGDLSVYWYQQSLDQGLQFLIQYYNGEERAKGNILERFSAQQFPDLHSELNLSSLELGDSALYFCASSLRWEANEQFFGPGTRLTVL.

The chain links TRBV6-2 or TRBV6-3 to TRBJ1-2; D gene unclear. Deletions cut 6 bases from V and 0 bases from J, with 8 bases between. There are 13 residues in the CDR3. Germline CDR1 MNHEY, CDR2 SVGEGT. DNA for the CDR3: TGTGCCAGCAGCTTTCACACTAACTATGGCTACACCTTC. Translating gives CASSFHTNYGYTF.

The CDR3 sequence is CASSPGQGAPSYGYTF. In nucleotides, the CDR3 is TGCGCCAGCAGCCCGGGACAGGGGGCGCCTAGCTATGGCTACACCTTC. The rearrangement joins TRBV5-1 to TRBJ1-2; 12 nucleotides line up with TRBD1. The CDR3 runs 16 residues. V dropped 4 bases and J dropped 4; count of bases not matched to a gene: 8. Germline CDR1 and CDR2: SGHRS and YFSETQ.

The chain has TRBV27 and TRBJ1-1; weak D call: TRBD1 (6 bases). Germline V gene data show CDR1 as MNHEY and CDR2 as SMNVEV (reference sequence). V shed 3 bases and J shed 6 bases, with 14 bases lying between them. The CDR3 runs 14 residues. CDR3 sequence (DNA): TGTGCCAGCAGTTTTCGGGGGGCCGTCGCTGAAGCTTTCTTT. Translating it yields CASSFRGAVAEAFF.

The V call is TRBV6-5, the J call TRBJ1-3; D is undetermined. This CDR3 is 14 amino acids long. Looked up from germline, CDR1 is MNHEY and CDR2 is SVGAGI. V was pared by 6 bases and J by 2 bases, with 11 bases between. The CDR3 sequence: CASSPRPAGNTIYF. The CDR3 nucleotides are TGTGCCAGCAGCCCACGCCCCGCTGGAAACACCATATATTTT.

The chain recombines TRBV2 with TRBJ1-3, with a weak D call TRBD1 (6 bases). Trimming left V 5 bases short and J 0 bases short, with 11 bases between. The CDR3 loop spans 15 amino acids. The germline V gene encodes CDR1 SNHLY and CDR2 FYNNEI. The CDR3 coding sequence is TGTGCCAGCAGTTTAGGACAGCCCTCTGGAAACACCATATATTTT. Its translation: CASSLGQPSGNTIYF.

The chain carries TRBV18 and TRBJ1-6; a weak D match, TRBD1 (6 bases). The CDR3 runs to 14 residues. The ends were cut back, 2 bases at V and 7 bases at J, with 9 bases in the middle. Germline V gives CDR1 KGHSH, CDR2 LQKENI. CDR3 in amino acids: CASSPGGENSPLHF. In nucleotides, the CDR3 is TGTGCCAGCTCACCAGGGGGCGAGAATTCACCCCTCCACTTT.

The chain joins TRBV6-6 to TRBJ2-5, with TRBD1 matching over 7 bases. The V and J ends lost 5 bases and 5 bases, in that order; junction bases with no gene match: 11. This CDR3 region has 15 residues. Germline V lookup: CDR1 MNHNY, CDR2 SVGAGI (reference sequence). In nucleotides, the CDR3 is TGTGCCAGCAGTGCCAGGGACAGACAATCGGAGACCCAGTACTTC. Its protein product is CASSARDRQSETQYF.